The clone carrying this TCR beta chain was found a few times. As yet, its antigen is unknown. The sample belongs to a study of T cells after yellow fever vaccination. Study-level results: Most primary-vaccination clones recurred post-booster (just under 98% CD4, over 70% CD8). Clonotype sharing between CD4 and CD8 compartments was small.

The study made its TCR cDNA through 5'RACE template switching. That step introduced a universal primer site along with UMIs. TCRdb redid the calling of the 5' RACE reads with MiXCR, one entry per CDR3 protein. The data show about 260,000 distinct CDR3 sequences, about 5.2% seen once. The V segment lost 2 bases and the J segment 0 bases; nucleotides outside the gene matches: 10. CDR1 is SGHAT, CDR2 FQNNGV, per germline. The CDR3 contains 18 residues. Sequences were derived from CD4+ T cells sorted from PBMCs, sampled on the day of the yellow fever booster vaccination. The rearrangement joins TRBV11-2 to TRBJ2-4; 7 bases are shared with TRBD1. The receptor's source is a man aged 18-30 years who received the YFV17D yellow fever vaccine. CDR3 sequence: CASSLFTGQHLAKNIQYF. For the CDR3, the DNA is TGTGCCAGCAGCTTATTTACGGGACAGCACTTAGCCAAAAACATTCAGTACTTC. The whole variable domain, filled in from reference TRBV11-2 and TRBJ2-4, reads EAGVAQSPRYKIIEKRQSVAFWCNPISGHATLYWYQQILGQGPKLLIQFQNNGVVDDSQLPKDRFSAERLKGVDSTLKIQPAKLEDSAVYLCASSLFTGQHLAKNIQYFGAGTRLSVL.